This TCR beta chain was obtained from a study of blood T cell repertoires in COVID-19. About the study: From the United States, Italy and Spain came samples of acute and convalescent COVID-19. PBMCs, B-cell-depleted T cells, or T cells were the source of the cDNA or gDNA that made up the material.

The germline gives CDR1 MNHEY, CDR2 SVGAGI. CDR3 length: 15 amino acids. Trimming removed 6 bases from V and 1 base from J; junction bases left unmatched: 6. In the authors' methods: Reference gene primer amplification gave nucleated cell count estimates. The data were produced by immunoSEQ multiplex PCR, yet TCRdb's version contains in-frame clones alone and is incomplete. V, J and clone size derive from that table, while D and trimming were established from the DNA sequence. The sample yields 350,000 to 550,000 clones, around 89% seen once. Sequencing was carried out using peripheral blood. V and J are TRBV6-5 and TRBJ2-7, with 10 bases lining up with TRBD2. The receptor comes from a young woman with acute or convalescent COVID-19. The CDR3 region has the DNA TGTGCCAGCAGAAGTCCGGGACTAGCGTCCTACGAGCAGTACTTC. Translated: CASRSPGLASYEQYF.